The 32 T cell receptor beta chains given below trace back to one sample, sequenced in a study of blood T cells in healthy people across ages. It was with a sample-barcoded 5' primer and a J-beta primer mix that a second PCR of about 6 to 12 cycles was run. TCRdb re-derived calls from the 5' RACE reads in MiXCR, one entry per CDR3 protein. Seen here are approximately 490,000 distinct CDR3 sequences, less than 25% observed once, and the top ten hold roughly 9.4%. These data also featured in a second study, about T cells of mothers and their children.

The sample taken for sequencing was blood. Every receptor here comes from a boy aged 10-17 years in good health.

The chain is built from TRBV7-9 and TRBJ2-6; D is ambiguous. This CDR3 spans 13 amino acids. The V end lost 1 base, the J end lost 5 bases, and 3 bases lay between the germline ends. Looked up from germline, CDR1 is SEHNR and CDR2 is FQNEAQ (reference sequence). The CDR3 spells CASSLDRANVLTF. CDR3 DNA: TGTGCCAGCAGCTTAGATAGGGCCAACGTCCTGACTTTC. Looking up the rest from reference TRBV7-9 and TRBJ2-6 gives the full variable domain: DTGVSQNPRHKITKRGQNVTFRCDPISEHNRLYWYRQTLGQGPEFLTYFQNEAQLEKSRLLSDRFSAERPKGSFSTLEIQRTEQGDSAMYLCASSLDRANVLTFGAGSRLTVL.

This clonotype turned up a few times. The chain carries TRBV27 and TRBJ2-7, with 10 bases aligning to TRBD2. Unmatched junction bases numbered 7, after V lost 7 bases and J lost 4 bases. The CDR3 spans 14 residues. Germline-derived CDR1 and CDR2 are MNHEY and SMNVEV (reference sequence). The CDR3 bases are TGTGCCAGCACCAAAGCGGGAGGGCCGTACGAGCAGTACTTC. This gives the protein CASTKAGGPYEQYF.

V and J are TRBV19 and TRBJ2-5; D is unclear. The end of the DNA aligns better with TRBJ2-1, so the J call may be wrong. The CDR3 has 11 residues. Germline CDR1 is LNHDA and CDR2 is SQIVND (reference sequence). CDR3 bases: TGTGCCAGTAGTATAATGAATGAGCAGTTCTTC. Protein product: CASSIMNEQFF.

There are a few counts of this clonotype. The gene calls are TRBV4-3 and TRBJ1-4; D might be TRBD1 (6 bases). The germline V and J ends were trimmed by 4 bases and 13 bases, with 22 bases remaining between them. Per the germline V gene, CDR1 is LGHNA and CDR2 is YSLEER. The length of the CDR3 is 15 residues. CDR3: CASSPAGAGAPRLFF. The CDR3 nucleotides read TGCGCCAGCAGCCCCGCCGGGGCAGGGGCTCCCCGACTGTTTTTT.

The chain recombines TRBV5-1 with TRBJ2-5; 13 positions agree with TRBD2. The CDR3 has 18 amino acids. After removal of 4 bases from V and 2 bases from J, the junction contained 11 bases not matched to a gene. Germline V CDR1 and CDR2: SGHRS, YFSETQ. CDR3 nucleotide sequence: TGCGCCAGCAGCCTGCGCATCTGGACTAGCGGGGGACAAGAGACCCAGTACTTC. Protein: CASSLRIWTSGGQETQYF.

This chain links TRBV4-3 with TRBJ2-6, with D possibly TRBD1 on 5 matching bases. The CDR3 consists of 18 residues. The V end lost 3 bases, the J end lost 1 base, and 16 bases lay between the germline ends. In germline, CDR1 is LGHNA, CDR2 YSLEER. CDR3 residues: CASSQGTIGASGANVLTF. The CDR3 bases are TGCGCCAGCAGCCAGGGAACGATAGGGGCGTCTGGGGCCAACGTCCTGACTTTC.

Only a few counts were recorded for this clonotype. CDR3 protein: CASSPFAGSYNEQFF. The CDR3 DNA reads as TGTGCCAGCAGCCCCTTTGCGGGCTCCTACAATGAGCAGTTCTTC. The chain carries TRBV7-3 and TRBJ2-1, with TRBD2 as a possible D gene (5 bases). The CDR3 spans 15 residues. CDR1 is SGHTA and CDR2 is FQGTGA in the germline V gene. V gave up 5 bases and J gave up 0 bases, with 11 bases separating them.

This chain joins TRBV12-3 or TRBV12-4 and TRBJ2-2; the D is unclear. V lost 1 base and J 1 base, leaving 4 bases between the germline ends. There are 14 residues in the CDR3. DNA for the CDR3: TGTGCCAGCAGTTTAGGGGTGAACACCGGGGAGCTGTTTTTT. Translating it yields CASSLGVNTGELFF.

This clonotype has more than one count but fewer than ten. The chain is built from TRBV7-3 and TRBJ2-2; 9 nucleotides agree with TRBD2. Germline-derived CDR1 and CDR2 are SGHTA and FQGTGA. The CDR3 is 15 amino acids. Unmatched junction bases numbered 8, after V lost 5 bases and J lost 7 bases. In DNA, the CDR3 is TGTGCCAGCAGCCTTAGCGGGAGCAAGGGCGGGGAGCTGTTTTTT. Amino acids: CASSLSGSKGGELFF.

This clonotype turned up a few times. The CDR3 loop is CASSLDWGAYEQYF. CDR3 DNA sequence: TGTGCCAGCAGCTTAGATTGGGGGGCCTACGAGCAGTACTTC. The chain employs TRBV11-2 and TRBJ2-7, with D possibly matching TRBD2 (6 bases). This CDR3 has 14 amino acids. In germline, CDR1 is SGHAT, CDR2 FQNNGV. Deletions cut 0 bases from V and 2 bases from J, with 8 bases between. Full variable domain (missing parts from reference TRBV11-2 and TRBJ2-7): EAGVAQSPRYKIIEKRQSVAFWCNPISGHATLYWYQQILGQGPKLLIQFQNNGVVDDSQLPKDRFSAERLKGVDSTLKIQPAKLEDSAVYLCASSLDWGAYEQYFGPGTRLTVT.

This clonotype was seen more than once but under ten times. DNA of the CDR3: TGTGCCAGCAGCCCATCGTACGACAGGGTGGTTGGCAACGTCCTGACTTTC. It encodes CASSPSYDRVVGNVLTF. The chain has TRBV11-1 and TRBJ2-6; 7 bases are a match to TRBD1. V shed 5 bases, J shed 9 bases, and the junction held 16 bases outside the gene matches. The CDR3 is made up of 17 amino acids. Germline V CDR1 and CDR2: SGHAT, FQDESV (reference sequence).

This clonotype occurred a few times. The chain links TRBV6-2 or TRBV6-3 to TRBJ2-1; TRBD2 aligns across 13 bases. The J segment lost 8 bases and the V segment lost 4 bases, leaving 5 bases of the junction unmatched. CDR1 is MNHEY and CDR2 is SVGEGT in the germline V gene. The CDR3 loop spans 15 amino acids. The CDR3 nucleotides read TGTGCCAGCAGTTCTCCGGGACTAGCGGGATATGAGCAGTTCTTC. Translating gives CASSSPGLAGYEQFF.

This clonotype was picked up a small number of times. One end of the junction does not line up with germline, which may come from a read error. The chain recombines TRBV7-3 with TRBJ2-5, with 7 nucleotides matching TRBD2. Germline V CDR1 and CDR2: SGHTA, FQGTGA. CDR3 size: 15 residues. The chain's CDR3 is CASSPRRDYGETRYF. CDR3 sequence (DNA): TGTGCCAGCAGCCCCCGCCGGGACTACGGAGAGACCCGGTACTTC.

The chain carries TRBV12-3 or TRBV12-4 and TRBJ1-2; a weak D match, TRBD1 (6 bases). This CDR3 has 13 amino acids. Trimming removed 7 bases from V and 2 bases from J, with 11 bases in between. The CDR3 DNA is TGTGCCAGCACCGAAGGGGGGAACTATGGCTACACCTTC. Encoded protein: CASTEGGNYGYTF.

The J gene is TRBJ2-3, the V gene TRBV29-1; D gene ambiguous. Germline-derived CDR1 and CDR2 are SQVTM and ANQGSEA. CDR3 length: 13 residues. V lost 4 bases and J 2 bases, leaving 10 bases between the germline ends. In DNA form, the CDR3 reads TGCAGCGTTGGACACAGAAACACAGATACGCAGTATTTT. Residues: CSVGHRNTDTQYF.

The V and J genes are TRBV5-1 and TRBJ1-1; D gene uncertain. Deletions cut 0 bases from V and 3 bases from J, with 18 bases between. The CDR3 has 17 residues. The germline gives CDR1 SGHRS, CDR2 YFSETQ. In DNA, the CDR3 is TGCGCCAGCAGCTTGGGTGTTTACCCTGTGGAGGACACTGAAGCTTTCTTT. This translates into CASSLGVYPVEDTEAFF.

This clonotype has only a few counts. J is TRBJ2-7 and V is TRBV27; the D gene is possibly TRBD1 (5 bases). V gave up 6 bases and J gave up 0 bases, with 12 bases separating them. The germline gives CDR1 MNHEY, CDR2 SMNVEV (reference sequence). The CDR3 totals 14 residues. In DNA form, the CDR3 reads TGTGCCAGCAGCCTTTATGACAGCTCCTACGAGCAGTACTTC. It codes for CASSLYDSSYEQYF.

This sequence joins TRBV4-1 and TRBJ2-2; D is undetermined. The length of the CDR3 is 17 residues. V dropped 4 bases and J dropped 0 bases, with 15 bases sitting between them. Germline V CDR1 and CDR2: MGHRA, YSYEKL. CDR3 sequence: CASSRGRATTNTGELFF. The DNA for the CDR3 is TGCGCCAGCAGCCGGGGTCGGGCTACCACGAACACCGGGGAGCTGTTTTTT.

This clonotype showed up just a few times. The genes are TRBV30 and TRBJ1-5, with D possibly matching TRBD1 (6 bases). The CDR3 has 16 amino acids. Trimming removed 8 bases from V and 1 base from J, with 21 bases in between. Germline V lookup: CDR1 GTSNPN, CDR2 SVGIG (reference sequence). CDR3 in amino acids: CAQRQAGGLSNQPQHF. In nucleotides, the CDR3 is TGTGCCCAAAGACAGGCCGGAGGGCTAAGCAATCAGCCCCAGCATTTT.

This clonotype was observed a handful of times. This chain uses TRBV5-1 with TRBJ2-2; unclear D gene. Germline V gene sequence: CDR1 SGHRS, CDR2 YFSETQ. V lost 4 bases to trimming and J lost 4 bases, with 8 bases between them. The length of the CDR3 is 13 residues. The chain's CDR3 is CASSDTSTGELFF. CDR3 nucleotide sequence: TGCGCCAGCAGCGATACCTCCACCGGGGAGCTGTTTTTT. Full variable domain (outside the CDR3, taken from reference TRBV5-1 and TRBJ2-2): KAGVTQTPRYLIKTRGQQVTLSCSPISGHRSVSWYQQTPGQGLQFLFEYFSETQRNKGNFPGRFSGRQFSNSRSEMNVSTLELGDSALYLCASSDTSTGELFFGEGSRLTVL.

This clonotype was counted between two and nine times. J is TRBJ2-2 and V is TRBV12-3 or TRBV12-4, with TRBD2 identical over 8 bases. The CDR3 is made up of 15 amino acids. V was clipped by 8 bases and J by 5 bases; unmatched bases: 10. CDR3 nucleotide sequence: TGTGCCAGCTTGGCCTGGTCGGGGGGGACCGGGGAGCTGTTTTTT. It yields the protein CASLAWSGGTGELFF.

This clonotype turned up a few times. A clone one base away is much larger, so this may be a read error. This chain links TRBV6-6 with TRBJ2-7; D is unclear. Germline CDR1 reads MNHNY; CDR2 reads SVGAGI (reference sequence). The CDR3 extends over 14 amino acids. The CDR3 DNA reads as TGTGGCAGCAGGAACGACTCCAATGTTATCGAGCAGTACTTC. Protein product: CGSRNDSNVIEQYF.

V is TRBV11-2 and J is TRBJ2-4, with no clear D. The germline V gene encodes CDR1 SGHAT and CDR2 FQNNGV. This CDR3 region has 16 residues. V lost 4 bases to trimming and J lost 1 base, with 14 bases between them. The CDR3 DNA is TGTGCCAGCAGCTCCGACAAAGTCCTGGCCAAAAACATTCAGTACTTC. It is translated as CASSSDKVLAKNIQYF.

V gene TRBV13 combines with J gene TRBJ2-1; 9 nucleotides match TRBD2. The J call is in doubt because the DNA end fits TRBJ2-5 better. The germline gives CDR1 PRHDT, CDR2 FYEKMQ (reference sequence). The CDR3 extends over 15 amino acids. CDR3 sequence: CASSLKIAGDETQYF. Written as DNA, the CDR3 is TGTGCCAGCAGCTTAAAGATAGCGGGGGATGAGACCCAGTACTTC.

The genes are TRBV15 and TRBJ2-2, with D unclear. The CDR3 covers 16 residues. Trimming stripped 1 base from V and 7 bases from J, with 16 bases between. Germline V gives CDR1 LNHNV, CDR2 YYDKDF (reference sequence). In DNA, the CDR3 is TGTGCCACCAGCAGAGGCGGATATGGGTCCGGCGGGGAGCTGTTTTTT. It codes for CATSRGGYGSGGELFF.

V usage is TRBV6-6 and J usage is TRBJ1-4, with unresolved D. The CDR3 extends over 13 amino acids. CDR1 is MNHNY and CDR2 is SVGAGI in the germline V gene (reference sequence). The V end was cut by 6 bases, the J end by 2 bases, with 7 bases between. This chain's CDR3 is CASREPTNEKLFF. The CDR3 DNA sequence: TGTGCCAGCAGGGAACCGACTAATGAAAAACTGTTTTTT.

This clonotype was observed many times. This chain joins TRBV6-5 and TRBJ1-2, with 7 bases identical to TRBD1. The germline V gene encodes CDR1 MNHEY and CDR2 SVGAGI. The CDR3 consists of 15 residues. J gave up 5 bases and V 6 bases, and 12 bases lay outside the gene matches. The CDR3 spells CASRRPPGTAYGYTF. In DNA, the CDR3 is TGTGCCAGCAGAAGACCTCCCGGGACAGCTTATGGCTACACCTTC.

The chain uses TRBV11-2 and TRBJ2-3, with D perhaps TRBD2 (6 bases). Per germline, CDR1 SGHAT and CDR2 FQNNGV. CDR3 length: 14 amino acids. Deletions cut 0 bases from V and 4 bases from J, with 8 bases between. DNA of the CDR3: TGTGCCAGCAGCTTAGACGGGGGATCAGATACGCAGTATTTT. It codes for CASSLDGGSDTQYF.

This clonotype has a count of ten or more. This chain links TRBV9 with TRBJ2-3; D is uncertain. Trimming stripped 0 bases from V and 3 bases from J, with 2 bases between. In germline, CDR1 is SGDLS, CDR2 YYNGEE. This CDR3 comprises 12 residues. CDR3 bases: TGTGCCAGCAGCGTAGCTACAGATACGCAGTATTTT. Translating gives CASSVATDTQYF.

The rearrangement joins TRBV5-5 to TRBJ1-2, with 8 bases matching TRBD1. The V and J ends lost 2 bases and 1 base, in that order; junction bases with no gene match: 10. In germline, CDR1 is SGHKS, CDR2 YYEKEE (reference sequence). The CDR3 runs 17 residues. The DNA of the CDR3 is TGTGCCAGCAGCTTAGGGACAGGAGGCGCTTATAACTATGGCTACACCTTC. This translates into CASSLGTGGAYNYGYTF.

The chain has TRBV5-1 and TRBJ1-4; the match to TRBD1 covers 10 bases. J lost 7 bases, V lost 1 base, and 10 bases had no gene match. The CDR3 consists of 17 residues. CDR1 and CDR2 (germline): SGHRS, YFSETQ. The CDR3 sequence is CASSLTDGGTGVEKLFF. CDR3 sequence (DNA): TGCGCCAGCAGCTTGACCGACGGCGGGACAGGGGTTGAAAAACTGTTTTTT.

This clonotype occurred once. The chain combines TRBV7-6 with TRBJ1-2; possible D gene TRBD1, 5 bases. Germline assignment: CDR1 SGHVS and CDR2 FNYEAQ. Trimming pared 0 bases from V and 10 bases from J, leaving 9 bases between. The CDR3 is made up of 12 amino acids. The CDR3 sequence is CASSLAGQNYTF. The CDR3 DNA is TGTGCCAGCAGCTTAGCGGGGCAGAACTACACCTTC. The full variable domain, in which reference TRBV7-6 and TRBJ1-2 provide the parts outside the CDR3, is GAGVSQSPRYKVTKRGQDVALRCDPISGHVSLYWYRQALGQGPEFLTYFNYEAQQDKSGLPNDRFSAERPEGSISTLTIQRTEQRDSAMYRCASSLAGQNYTFGSGTRLTVV.